This T cell receptor (beta chain) derives from a study of CD8 T cells in ankylosing spondylitis. Per the germline V gene, CDR1 is MNHEY and CDR2 is SMNVEV (reference sequence). V shed 4 bases, J shed 3 bases, and the junction held 6 bases outside the gene matches. This CDR3 is 14 amino acids long. TCRdb reprocessed the 5' RACE reads via MiXCR and lists one record per CDR3 protein. The sample includes 350,000 to 400,000 distinct CDR3 sequences, 20% to 25% of them seen just once. The receptor's source is a male donor with ankylosing spondylitis or in good health (not recorded which). Sequencing used blood, either unsorted or a sorted T cell fraction (not recorded which). V is TRBV27 and J is TRBJ2-7; 7 bases fit TRBD1. The CDR3 coding sequence is TGTGCCAGCAGTTACAGTGACAGGGACTACGAGCAGTACTTC. Amino acids: CASSYSDRDYEQYF.